This TCR beta chain is from a study of radiation and T cells in renal cell carcinoma. CDR1 and CDR2 from the germline V gene are SQVTM and ANQGSEA. Deletions cut 5 bases from V and 3 bases from J, with 10 bases between. The CDR3 covers 12 residues. This table comes from immunoSEQ multiplex PCR, and its TCRdb copy is limited to in-frame clones, with some not included. The table records roughly 160,000 clones, about 88% of them present only once. Time point described: blood 4 weeks post-SBRT, at nephrectomy. Treatment indicated: 15 Gy SBRT to primary tumor, nephrectomy 4 weeks later. Nephrectomy followed 15 Gy stereotactic body radiation by 4 weeks. The patient's renal cell carcinoma had clear cell pathology.

The V call is TRBV29-1, the J call TRBJ2-5; tentative D call: TRBD1 (6 bases). This sample comprised blood, obtained from a patient whose treatment included radiotherapy and nephrectomy. The sequence came from a woman in her forties or fifties with renal cell carcinoma. Here the CDR3 DNA reads TGCAGCGTTACTCAGGGGAAAGAGACCCAGTACTTC. Its protein is CSVTQGKETQYF.